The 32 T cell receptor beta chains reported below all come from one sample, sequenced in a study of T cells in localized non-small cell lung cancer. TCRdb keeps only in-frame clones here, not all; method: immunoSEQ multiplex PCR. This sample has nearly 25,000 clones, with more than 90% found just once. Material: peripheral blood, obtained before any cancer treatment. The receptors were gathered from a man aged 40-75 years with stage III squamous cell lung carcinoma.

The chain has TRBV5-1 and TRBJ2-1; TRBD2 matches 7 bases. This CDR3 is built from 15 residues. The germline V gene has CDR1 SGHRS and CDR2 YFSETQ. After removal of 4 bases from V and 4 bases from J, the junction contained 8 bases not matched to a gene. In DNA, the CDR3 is TGCGCCAGCAGCCGGGACTACCTAGATTACAATGAGCAGTTCTTC. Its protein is CASSRDYLDYNEQFF.

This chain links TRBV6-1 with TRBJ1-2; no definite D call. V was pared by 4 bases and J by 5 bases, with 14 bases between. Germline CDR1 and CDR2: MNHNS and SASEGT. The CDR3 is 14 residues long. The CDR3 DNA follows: TGTGCCAGCAGTGTACCGGGTGCCTCATATGGCTACACCTTC. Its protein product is CASSVPGASYGYTF.

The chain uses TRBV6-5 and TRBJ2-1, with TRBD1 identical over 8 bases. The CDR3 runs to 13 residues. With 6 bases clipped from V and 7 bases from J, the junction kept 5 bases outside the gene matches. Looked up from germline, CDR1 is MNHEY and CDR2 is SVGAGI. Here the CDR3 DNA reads TGTGCCAGCAGAAATACAGGGGGAAATGAGCAGTTCTTC. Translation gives CASRNTGGNEQFF.

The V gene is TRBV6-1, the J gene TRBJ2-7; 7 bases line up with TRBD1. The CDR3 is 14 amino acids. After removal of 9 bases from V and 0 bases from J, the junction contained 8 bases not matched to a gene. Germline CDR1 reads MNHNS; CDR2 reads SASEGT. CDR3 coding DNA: TGTGCCAGTCAACAAGGGGGCACCTCCTACGAGCAGTACTTC. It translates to CASQQGGTSYEQYF.

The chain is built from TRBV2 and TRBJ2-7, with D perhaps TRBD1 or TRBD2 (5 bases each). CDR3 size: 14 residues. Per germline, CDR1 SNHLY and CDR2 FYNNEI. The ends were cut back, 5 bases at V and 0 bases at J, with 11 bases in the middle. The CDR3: CASSRDQSSYEQYF. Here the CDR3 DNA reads TGTGCCAGCAGTCGGGACCAGAGCTCCTACGAGCAGTACTTC.

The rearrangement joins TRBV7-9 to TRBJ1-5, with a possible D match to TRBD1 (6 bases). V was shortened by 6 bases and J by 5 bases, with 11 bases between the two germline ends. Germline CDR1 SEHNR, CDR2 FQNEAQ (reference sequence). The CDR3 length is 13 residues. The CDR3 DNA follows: TGTGCCAGCAGAAGGACAGACGATCAGCCCCAGCATTTT. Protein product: CASRRTDDQPQHF.

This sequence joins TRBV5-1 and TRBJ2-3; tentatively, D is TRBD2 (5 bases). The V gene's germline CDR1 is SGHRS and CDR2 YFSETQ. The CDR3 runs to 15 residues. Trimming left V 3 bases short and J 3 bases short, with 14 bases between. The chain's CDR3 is CASSSGFHPTDTQYF. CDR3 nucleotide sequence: TGCGCCAGCAGCTCGGGATTTCATCCAACAGATACGCAGTATTTT.

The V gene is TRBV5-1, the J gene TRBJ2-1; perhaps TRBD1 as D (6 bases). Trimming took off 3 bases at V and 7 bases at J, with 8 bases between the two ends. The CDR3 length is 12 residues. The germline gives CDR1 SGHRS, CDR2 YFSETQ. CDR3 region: CASSSGQNEQFF. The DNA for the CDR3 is TGCGCCAGCAGCTCAGGACAGAATGAGCAGTTCTTC.

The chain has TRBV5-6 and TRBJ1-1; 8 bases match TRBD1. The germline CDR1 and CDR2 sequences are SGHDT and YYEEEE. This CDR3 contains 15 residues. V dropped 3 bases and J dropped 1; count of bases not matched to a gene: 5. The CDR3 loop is CASSSYGQGNTEAFF. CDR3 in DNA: TGTGCCAGCAGCTCATATGGACAGGGGAACACTGAAGCTTTCTTT.

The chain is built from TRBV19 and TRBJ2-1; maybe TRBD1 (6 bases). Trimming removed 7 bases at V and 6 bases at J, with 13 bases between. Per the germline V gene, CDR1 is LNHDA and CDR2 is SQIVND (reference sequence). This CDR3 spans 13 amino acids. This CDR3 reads CASTPETGNEQFF. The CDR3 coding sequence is TGTGCCAGTACCCCCGAGACAGGCAATGAGCAGTTCTTC.

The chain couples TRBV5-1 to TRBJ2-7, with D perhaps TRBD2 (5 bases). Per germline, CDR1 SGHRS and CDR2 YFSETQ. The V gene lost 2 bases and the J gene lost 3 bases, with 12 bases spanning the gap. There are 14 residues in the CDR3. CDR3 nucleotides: TGCGCCAGCAGCTTCCGGGGTGGAAGCTACGAGCAGTACTTC. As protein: CASSFRGGSYEQYF.

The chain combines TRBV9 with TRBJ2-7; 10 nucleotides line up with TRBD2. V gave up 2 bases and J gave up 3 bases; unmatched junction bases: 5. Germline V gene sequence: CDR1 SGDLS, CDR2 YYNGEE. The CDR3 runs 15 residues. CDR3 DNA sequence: TGTGCCAGCAGCGTGTCCCTAGCGGGGGACTACGAGCAGTACTTC. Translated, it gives CASSVSLAGDYEQYF.

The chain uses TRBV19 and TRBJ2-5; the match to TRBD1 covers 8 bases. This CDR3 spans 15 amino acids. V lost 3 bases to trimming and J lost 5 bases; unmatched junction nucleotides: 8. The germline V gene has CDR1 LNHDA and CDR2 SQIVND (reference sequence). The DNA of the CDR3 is TGTGCCAGTAGTATCCCTCAGGGGGCGGAGGAGACCCAGTACTTC. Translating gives CASSIPQGAEETQYF.

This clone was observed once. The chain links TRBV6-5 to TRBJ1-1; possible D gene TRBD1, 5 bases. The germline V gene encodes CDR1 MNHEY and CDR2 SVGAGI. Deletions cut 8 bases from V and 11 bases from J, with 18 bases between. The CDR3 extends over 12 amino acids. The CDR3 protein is CASLSPARGAFF. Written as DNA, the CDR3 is TGTGCCAGCCTCTCGCCGGCCCGGGGCGCTTTCTTT.

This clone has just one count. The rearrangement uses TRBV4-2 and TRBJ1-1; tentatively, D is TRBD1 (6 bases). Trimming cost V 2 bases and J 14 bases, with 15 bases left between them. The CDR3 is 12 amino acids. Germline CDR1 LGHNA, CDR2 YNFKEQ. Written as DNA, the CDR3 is TGTGCCAGCAGCCAACTGGACAGTCCAGGCTTCTTT. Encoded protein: CASSQLDSPGFF.

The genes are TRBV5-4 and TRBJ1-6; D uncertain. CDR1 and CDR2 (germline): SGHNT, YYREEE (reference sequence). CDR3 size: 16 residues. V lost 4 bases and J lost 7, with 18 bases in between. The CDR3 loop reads CASSNDGAGHNSPLHF. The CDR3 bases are TGTGCCAGCAGCAACGACGGCGCCGGGCACAATTCACCCCTCCACTTT.

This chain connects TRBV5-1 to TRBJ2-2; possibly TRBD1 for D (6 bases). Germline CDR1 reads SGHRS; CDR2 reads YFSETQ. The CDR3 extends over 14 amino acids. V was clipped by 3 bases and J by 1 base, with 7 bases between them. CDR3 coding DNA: TGCGCCAGCAGCTGGACAGTGAACACCGGGGAGCTGTTTTTT. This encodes CASSWTVNTGELFF.

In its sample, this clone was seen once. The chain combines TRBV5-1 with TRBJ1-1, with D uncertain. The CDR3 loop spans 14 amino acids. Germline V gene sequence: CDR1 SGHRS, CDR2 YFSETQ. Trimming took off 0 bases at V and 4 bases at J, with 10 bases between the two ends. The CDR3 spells CASSLEGRGTEAFF. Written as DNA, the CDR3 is TGCGCCAGCAGCTTGGAAGGCAGAGGCACTGAAGCTTTCTTT.

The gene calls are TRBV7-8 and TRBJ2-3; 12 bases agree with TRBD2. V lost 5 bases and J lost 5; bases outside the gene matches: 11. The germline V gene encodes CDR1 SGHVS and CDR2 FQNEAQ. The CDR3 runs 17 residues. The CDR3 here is CASSPELAGGREDTQYF. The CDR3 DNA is TGTGCCAGCAGCCCAGAACTAGCGGGGGGCCGGGAAGATACGCAGTATTTT.

CDR3 DNA: TGTGCCAGCAGTTTCCGGGCTAGCGGAGATACGCAGTATTTT. Translating gives CASSFRASGDTQYF. This chain joins TRBV6-5 and TRBJ2-3; 7 bases fit TRBD2. This CDR3 is 14 amino acids long. V trimming: 4 bases; J trimming: 5 bases; junction bases outside the gene matches: 6. Germline CDR1 MNHEY, CDR2 SVGAGI.

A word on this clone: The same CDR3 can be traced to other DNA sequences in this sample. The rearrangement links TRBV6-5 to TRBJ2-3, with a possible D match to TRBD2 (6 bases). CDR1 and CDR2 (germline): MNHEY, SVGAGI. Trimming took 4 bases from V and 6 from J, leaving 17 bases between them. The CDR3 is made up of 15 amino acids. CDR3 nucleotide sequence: TGTGCCAGCAGTTCCGTTCTAGCGAACACGGATACGCAGTATTTT. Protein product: CASSSVLANTDTQYF.

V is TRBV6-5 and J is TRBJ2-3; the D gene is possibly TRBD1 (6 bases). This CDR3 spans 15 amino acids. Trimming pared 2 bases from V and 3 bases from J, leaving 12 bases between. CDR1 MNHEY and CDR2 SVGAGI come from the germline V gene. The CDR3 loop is CASSYRNRATDTQYF. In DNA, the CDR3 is TGTGCCAGCAGTTACCGGAACAGGGCAACAGATACGCAGTATTTT.

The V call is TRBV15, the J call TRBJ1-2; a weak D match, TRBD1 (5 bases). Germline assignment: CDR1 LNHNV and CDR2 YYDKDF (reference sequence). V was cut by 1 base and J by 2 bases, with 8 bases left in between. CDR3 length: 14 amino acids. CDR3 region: CATSRVGGNYGYTF. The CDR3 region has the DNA TGTGCCACCAGCAGAGTGGGGGGGAACTATGGCTACACCTTC.

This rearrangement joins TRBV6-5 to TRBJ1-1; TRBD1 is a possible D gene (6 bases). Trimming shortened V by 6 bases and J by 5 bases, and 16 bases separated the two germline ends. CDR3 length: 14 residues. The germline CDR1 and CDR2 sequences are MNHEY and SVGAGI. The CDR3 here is CASRRRQEGTEAFF. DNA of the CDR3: TGTGCCAGCAGACGCCGACAGGAGGGGACTGAAGCTTTCTTT.

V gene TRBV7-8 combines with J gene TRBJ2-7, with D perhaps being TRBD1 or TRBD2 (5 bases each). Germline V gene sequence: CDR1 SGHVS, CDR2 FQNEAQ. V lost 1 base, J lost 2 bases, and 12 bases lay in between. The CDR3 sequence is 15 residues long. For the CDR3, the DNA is TGTGCCAGCAGCTTAGGATTGGGACCCCCCTACGAGCAGTACTTC. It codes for CASSLGLGPPYEQYF.

CDR3: CASSLWADANYGYTF. The CDR3 DNA sequence: TGTGCCAGCAGCTTATGGGCAGATGCTAACTATGGCTACACCTTC. J is TRBJ1-2 and V is TRBV7-2, with D unresolved. Trimming left V 2 bases short and J 0 bases short, with 10 bases between. The V gene's germline CDR1 is SGHTA and CDR2 FQGNSA. This CDR3 comprises 15 residues.

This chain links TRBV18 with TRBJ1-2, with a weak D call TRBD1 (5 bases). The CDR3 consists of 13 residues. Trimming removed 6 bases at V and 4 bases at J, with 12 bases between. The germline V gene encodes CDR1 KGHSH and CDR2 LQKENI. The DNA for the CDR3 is TGTGCCAGCTCTCAAGGGGATGCCTATGGCTACACCTTC. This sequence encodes CASSQGDAYGYTF.

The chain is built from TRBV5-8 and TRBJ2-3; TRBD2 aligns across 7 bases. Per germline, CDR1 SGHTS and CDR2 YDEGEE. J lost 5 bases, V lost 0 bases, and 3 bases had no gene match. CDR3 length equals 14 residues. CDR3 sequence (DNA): TGTGCCAGCAGCTTGGGCCCTAGCGGAGATACGCAGTATTTT. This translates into CASSLGPSGDTQYF.

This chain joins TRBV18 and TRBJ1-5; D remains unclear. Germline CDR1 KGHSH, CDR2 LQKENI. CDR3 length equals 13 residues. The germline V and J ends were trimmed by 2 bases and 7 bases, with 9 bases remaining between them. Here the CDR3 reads CASSPDSKQPQHF. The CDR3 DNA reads TGTGCCAGCTCACCAGATAGTAAACAGCCCCAGCATTTT.

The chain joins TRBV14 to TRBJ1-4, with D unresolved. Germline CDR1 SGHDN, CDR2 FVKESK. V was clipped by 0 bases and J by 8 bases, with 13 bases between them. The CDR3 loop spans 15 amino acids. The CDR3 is CASSQDNHYGEKLFF. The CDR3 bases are TGTGCCAGCAGCCAAGATAACCATTACGGCGAAAAACTGTTTTTT.

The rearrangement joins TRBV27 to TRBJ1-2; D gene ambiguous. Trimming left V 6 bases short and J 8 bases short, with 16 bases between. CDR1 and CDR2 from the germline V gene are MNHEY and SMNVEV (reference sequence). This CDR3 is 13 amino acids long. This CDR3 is CASSSPPDDGYTF. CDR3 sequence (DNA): TGTGCCAGCAGCTCCCCCCCGGACGACGGCTACACCTTC.

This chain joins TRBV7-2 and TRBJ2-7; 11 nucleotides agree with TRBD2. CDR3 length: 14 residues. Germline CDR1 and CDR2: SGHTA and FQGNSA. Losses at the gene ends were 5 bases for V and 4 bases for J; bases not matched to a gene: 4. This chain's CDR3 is CASSPTSGRYEQYF. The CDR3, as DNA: TGTGCCAGCAGCCCCACTAGCGGGAGATACGAGCAGTACTTC.